Shown below are 13 T cell receptor beta chains from a single sample sequenced in a study of cytomegalovirus exposure and HLA in healthy donors. 60 Vbeta and 13 Jbeta primers were used in PCR. The protocol was immunoSEQ multiplex PCR, while the TCRdb copy is restricted to in-frame clones and leaves out a portion. The sample carries about 100,000 clones, under 85% recorded once. Sample: PBMCs. Receptor source: a male donor in good health and CMV-seronegative.

The chain uses TRBV7-9 and TRBJ1-4; D is unresolved. In germline, CDR1 is SEHNR, CDR2 FQNEAQ (reference sequence). Trimming stripped 5 bases from V and 7 bases from J, with 14 bases between. The CDR3 totals 14 residues. The CDR3 spells CASSRAGSGEKLFF. The CDR3 DNA reads as TGTGCCAGCAGCCGTGCGGGCTCAGGTGAAAAACTGTTTTTT.

This clone showed up just a few times. V gene TRBV29-1 combines with J gene TRBJ1-2, with a tentative D call TRBD1 (6 bases). Per the germline V gene, CDR1 is SQVTM and CDR2 is ANQGSEA. V was clipped by 1 base and J by 4 bases, with 25 bases between them. The CDR3 consists of 18 residues. CDR3 residues: CSVEGPLGEKTGLYGYTF. CDR3 DNA: TGCAGCGTTGAAGGTCCCCTCGGGGAGAAGACAGGCCTCTATGGCTACACCTTC.

The genes are TRBV27 and TRBJ2-2; 10 bases line up with TRBD1. Germline V CDR1 and CDR2: MNHEY, SMNVEV (reference sequence). The CDR3 is 16 residues long. J lost 7 bases, V lost 6 bases, and 11 bases had no gene match. CDR3 in DNA: TGTGCCAGCAGAAGCTTAGGACAGGGGGGGGTCGGGGAGCTGTTTTTT. Its protein product is CASRSLGQGGVGELFF.

The rearrangement joins TRBV19 to TRBJ2-1, with unresolved D. Germline values: CDR1 LNHDA, CDR2 SQIVND (reference sequence). Trimming cost V 7 bases and J 4 bases, with 29 bases left between them. CDR3 length: 19 amino acids. The CDR3 loop is CASTRAARSATLGYNEQFF. The CDR3 nucleotides read TGTGCCAGTACCCGCGCGGCGAGGTCGGCAACCCTCGGATACAATGAGCAGTTCTTC.

The V call is TRBV7-9, the J call TRBJ2-1; 12 bases match TRBD2. The V and J ends lost 4 bases and 9 bases, in that order; junction bases with no gene match: 13. The CDR3 spans 17 residues. CDR1 and CDR2 from the germline V gene are SEHNR and FQNEAQ (reference sequence). DNA of the CDR3: TGTGCCAGCAGCTCATCTTTCGTCCCGGGACTAGCGGGTGAGCAGTTCTTC. Its translation is CASSSSFVPGLAGEQFF.

The V gene is TRBV27, the J gene TRBJ1-5, with TRBD1 matching 12 bases. This CDR3 contains 15 residues. Germline-derived CDR1 and CDR2 are MNHEY and SMNVEV (reference sequence). With 6 bases clipped from V and 6 bases from J, the junction kept 6 bases outside the gene matches. Here the CDR3 reads CASRPGTGGFQPQHF. Written as DNA, the CDR3 is TGTGCCAGCAGACCCGGGACAGGGGGCTTTCAGCCCCAGCATTTT.

V gene TRBV7-2 combines with J gene TRBJ1-5; D gene uncertain. V was cut by 1 base and J by 0 bases, with 7 bases left in between. This CDR3 comprises 15 residues. Germline V gene sequence: CDR1 SGHTA, CDR2 FQGNSA. The CDR3 sequence: CASSLVQNSNQPQHF. DNA for the CDR3: TGTGCCAGCAGCTTAGTTCAGAATAGCAATCAGCCCCAGCATTTT. Based on the CDR3 plus reference TRBV7-2 and TRBJ1-5, the full variable domain is GAGVSQSPSNKVTEKGKDVELRCDPISGHTALYWYRQSLGQGLEFLIYFQGNSAPDKSGLPSDRFSAERTGGSVSTLTIQRTQQEDSAVYLCASSLVQNSNQPQHFGDGTRLSIL.

The chain combines TRBV7-3 with TRBJ2-1, with D possibly TRBD1 on 6 matching bases. Germline-derived CDR1 and CDR2 are SGHTA and FQGTGA. This CDR3 comprises 15 residues. V lost 3 bases and J 2 bases, leaving 11 bases between the germline ends. For the CDR3, the DNA is TGTGCCAGCAGCTTCGGGACAAACCCCTACAATGAGCAGTTCTTC. Protein: CASSFGTNPYNEQFF. The full variable domain, completed using reference TRBV7-3 and TRBJ2-1, is GAGVSQTPSNKVTEKGKYVELRCDPISGHTALYWYRQSLGQGPEFLIYFQGTGAADDSGLPNDRFFAVRPEGSVSTLKIQRTERGDSAVYLCASSFGTNPYNEQFFGPGTRLTVL.

J is TRBJ1-3 and V is TRBV5-4, with TRBD1 matching 8 bases. The V and J ends lost 3 bases and 6 bases, in that order; junction bases with no gene match: 8. Germline assignment: CDR1 SGHNT and CDR2 YYREEE (reference sequence). The CDR3 spans 15 residues. CDR3 region: CASSSGQGRENTIYF. The CDR3 bases are TGTGCCAGCAGCTCTGGACAGGGAAGGGAAAACACCATATATTTT.

The count of this clone is one. The chain has TRBV15 and TRBJ1-5; unclear D gene. V lost 5 bases, J lost 5 bases, and 7 bases lay in between. Germline CDR1 is LNHNV and CDR2 is YYDKDF (reference sequence). The CDR3 is 12 residues long. CDR3 in amino acids: CATSRRDQPQHF. The CDR3 coding sequence is TGTGCCACCAGCCGGAGAGATCAGCCCCAGCATTTT.

This clone was counted between two and nine times. CDR3 bases: TGTGCCAGCAGCTCTTCGCTTCGGCGGGAGAACAATGAGCAGTTCTTC. Amino acids: CASSSSLRRENNEQFF. The rearrangement links TRBV11-3 to TRBJ2-1; 7 bases align to TRBD2. Germline values: CDR1 SGHNT, CDR2 YENEEA. This CDR3 comprises 16 residues. Unmatched junction bases numbered 11, after V lost 4 bases and J lost 5 bases.

The chain couples TRBV13 to TRBJ2-1, with D tentatively TRBD1 (5 bases). The CDR3 runs to 15 residues. From germline, CDR1 is PRHDT and CDR2 FYEKMQ (reference sequence). The V gene lost 3 bases and the J gene lost 6 bases, with 15 bases spanning the gap. DNA for the CDR3: TGTGCCAGCAGCTTTACCAGGGAATTTATCAATGAGCAGTTCTTC. This codes for CASSFTREFINEQFF. Drawing the rest from reference TRBV13 and TRBJ2-1, the complete variable domain is AAGVIQSPRHLIKEKRETATLKCYPIPRHDTVYWYQQGPGQDPQFLISFYEKMQSDKGSIPDRFSAQQFSDYHSELNMSSLELGDSALYFCASSFTREFINEQFFGPGTRLTVL.

The rearrangement links TRBV27 to TRBJ2-3, with 9 positions matching TRBD2. Germline V CDR1 and CDR2: MNHEY, SMNVEV (reference sequence). Trimming at V came to 0 bases and at J to 5 bases, leaving 6 bases not matched to a gene. CDR3 length: 16 residues. The CDR3 here is CASSLSAGGWRDTQYF. Here the CDR3 DNA reads TGTGCCAGCAGTTTATCAGCGGGAGGCTGGAGAGATACGCAGTATTTT.